The clone carrying this T cell receptor (beta chain) was picked up one time. CDR3 length: 16 residues. The data are from a study of ipilimumab plus nivolumab after autologous stem cell transplantation. Across the study: Patients received a median of roughly five ipilimumab and roughly eight nivolumab doses. Both relapsed and primary refractory DLBCL were included.

Patients got ipilimumab 1 mg/kg beginning 14 to 28 days post-transplant. The repertoire was sequenced with immunoSEQ multiplex PCR; TCRdb's copy has only in-frame clones and lacks some. Among fewer than 20,000 clones, around 68% were seen once, and the ten largest hold less than 25%. Sequenced here: PBMCs, sampled in a trial of ipilimumab plus nivolumab as post-transplant consolidation. The clonotype was recovered from a male donor with diffuse large B-cell lymphoma. V gene TRBV12-2 combines with J gene TRBJ2-7; whether TRBD2, the table's D call, matches the DNA was not checked. TRBV12-2 is shown as a pseudogene. The DNA of the CDR3 is TGTGCAAGTCGCTCTTCAACTAGGAGGGTCGGCCACGAGCAGTACTTC. It translates to CASRSSTRRVGHEQYF.